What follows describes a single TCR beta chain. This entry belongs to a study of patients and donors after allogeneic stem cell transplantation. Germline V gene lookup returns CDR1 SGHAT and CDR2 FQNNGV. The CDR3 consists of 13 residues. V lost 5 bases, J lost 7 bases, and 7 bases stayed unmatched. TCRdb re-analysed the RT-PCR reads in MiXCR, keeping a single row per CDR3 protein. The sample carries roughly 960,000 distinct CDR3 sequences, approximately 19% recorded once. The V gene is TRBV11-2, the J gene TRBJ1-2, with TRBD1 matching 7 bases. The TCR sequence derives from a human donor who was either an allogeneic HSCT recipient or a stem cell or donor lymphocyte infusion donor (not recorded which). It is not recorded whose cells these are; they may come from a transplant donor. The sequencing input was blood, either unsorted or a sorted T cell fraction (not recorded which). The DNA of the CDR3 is TGTGCCAGCAGCATAACAGGGGAAACTGGCTACACCTTC. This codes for CASSITGETGYTF.